These 27 T cell receptor beta chains share one sample of origin, sequenced in a study of T cells in Graves' hyperthyroidism and ophthalmopathy. TCR beta CDR3 regions were amplified from RNA transcripts. HTBI primers drove first-round RT-PCR of the TCR CDR3. TCRdb independently ran MiXCR on the multiplex PCR reads; one entry per CDR3 protein. The table lists fewer than 400,000 distinct CDR3 sequences, 15% to 17% of them singletons, with about 30% in the top ten. The sample consisted of blood. Receptor source: a young woman with Graves' hyperthyroidism that later progressed to Graves' ophthalmopathy.

The CDR3 DNA reads as TGTGCCAGCAGCGTAGACTCCCATACAGATACGCAGTATTTT. This encodes CASSVDSHTDTQYF. The chain employs TRBV9 and TRBJ2-3; D is ambiguous. The CDR3 sequence is 14 residues long. CDR1 and CDR2 from the germline V gene are SGDLS and YYNGEE. V was clipped by 0 bases and J by 3 bases, with 8 bases between them.

V usage is TRBV5-4 and J usage is TRBJ2-3, with 7 bases fitting TRBD2. Germline trimming cut 0 bases from V and 4 bases from J; bases unmatched to any gene: 8. The CDR3 has 16 residues. CDR1 and CDR2 (germline): SGHNT, YYREEE (reference sequence). This CDR3 is CASSLVPAGLADTQYF. CDR3 coding DNA: TGTGCCAGCAGCTTGGTCCCAGCGGGATTGGCAGATACGCAGTATTTT.

This chain links TRBV19 with TRBJ1-1; D gene ambiguous. Germline V gene sequence: CDR1 LNHDA, CDR2 SQIVND (reference sequence). The CDR3 has 13 residues. V dropped 1 base and J dropped 5 bases, with 8 bases sitting between them. CDR3 protein: CASSIGKDTEAFF. The CDR3 bases are TGTGCCAGTAGTATAGGGAAAGATACTGAAGCTTTCTTT.

The sample holds one count of this clonotype. This chain joins TRBV10-3 and TRBJ1-3, with TRBD1 matching over 8 bases. The V segment lost 10 bases and the J segment 0 bases; nucleotides outside the gene matches: 5. The CDR3 contains 14 residues. The germline V gene encodes CDR1 ENHRY and CDR2 SYGVKD. The CDR3 loop reads CATGQGDSGNTIYF. The CDR3 nucleotides read TGTGCCACCGGACAGGGAGACTCTGGAAACACCATATATTTT.

This clonotype occurred many times. The chain combines TRBV10-3 with TRBJ2-3; D call uncertain. Trimming pared 9 bases from V and 1 base from J, leaving 23 bases between. CDR3 length: 17 amino acids. CDR1 is ENHRY and CDR2 is SYGVKD in the germline V gene. This CDR3 is CAIKSRRHSEGTDTQYF. As DNA, the CDR3 is TGTGCCATAAAATCACGGAGACACTCCGAGGGCACAGATACGCAGTATTTT.

This clonotype was counted between two and nine times. V is TRBV27 and J is TRBJ1-5, with TRBD1 as a possible D gene (5 bases). The V end lost 5 bases, the J end lost 6 bases, and 14 bases lay between the germline ends. Germline CDR1 reads MNHEY; CDR2 reads SMNVEV (reference sequence). The CDR3 totals 14 residues. The CDR3 loop reads CASSPRGGSQPQHF. CDR3 coding DNA: TGTGCCAGCAGTCCCCGGGGGGGGAGTCAGCCCCAGCATTTT.

There are many counts of this clonotype. The gene calls are TRBV7-2 and TRBJ2-1; 9 bases align to TRBD2. The germline V gene encodes CDR1 SGHTA and CDR2 FQGNSA. J was trimmed by 5 bases and V by 5 bases; bases with no gene match: 10. CDR3 length: 16 amino acids. The CDR3 DNA is TGTGCCAGCAGCGTTATAGGACTAGCGTTGAACAATGAGCAGTTCTTC. This codes for CASSVIGLALNNEQFF.

This clonotype has only a few counts. V gene TRBV20-1 combines with J gene TRBJ2-7; 10 bases line up with TRBD2. V lost 3 bases and J lost 4; bases outside the gene matches: 9. This CDR3 has 15 amino acids. CDR1 and CDR2 from the germline V gene are DFQATT and SNEGSKA (reference sequence). The CDR3 is CSASDSGRIRYEQYF. The CDR3 region has the DNA TGCAGTGCTAGTGATAGCGGGAGGATTCGGTACGAGCAGTACTTC.

The chain links TRBV20-1 to TRBJ1-5; D gene unclear. Germline V lookup: CDR1 DFQATT, CDR2 SNEGSKA (reference sequence). This CDR3 is 12 amino acids long. V dropped 6 bases and J dropped 5 bases, with 11 bases sitting between them. CDR3 sequence (DNA): TGCAGTGCCTGCGCGGGCTATCAGCCCCAGCATTTT. Protein product: CSACAGYQPQHF.

The CDR3 nucleotides read TGTGCCAGCAGTTTACTTAGCGGGAGTGGAGGTGGGGCCAACGTCCTGACTTTC. It codes for CASSLLSGSGGGANVLTF. The chain joins TRBV28 to TRBJ2-6, with 9 bases fitting TRBD2. The ends lost 2 bases at V and 3 bases at J; junction bases unmatched: 8. Germline loops: CDR1 MDHEN, CDR2 SYDVKM. The CDR3 contains 18 residues.

The gene calls are TRBV11-2 and TRBJ2-4; 11 bases are shared with TRBD2. The V and J ends lost 4 bases and 1 base, in that order; junction bases with no gene match: 24. The CDR3 loop spans 23 amino acids. CDR1 SGHAT and CDR2 FQNNGV come from the germline V gene. The CDR3 loop is CASSSGWGSGRLAGSGAKNIQYF. The CDR3 DNA reads as TGTGCCAGCAGCTCTGGTTGGGGGAGCGGGAGACTAGCGGGATCTGGGGCCAAAAACATTCAGTACTTC. The whole variable domain, remainder taken from reference TRBV11-2 and TRBJ2-4, is EAGVAQSPRYKIIEKRQSVAFWCNPISGHATLYWYQQILGQGPKLLIQFQNNGVVDDSQLPKDRFSAERLKGVDSTLKIQPAKLEDSAVYLCASSSGWGSGRLAGSGAKNIQYFGAGTRLSVL.

This rearrangement joins TRBV29-1 to TRBJ2-1; 10 nucleotides line up with TRBD1. The germline CDR1 and CDR2 sequences are SQVTM and ANQGSEA. The CDR3 loop spans 11 amino acids. The trim removed 6 bases at V and 11 bases at J, leaving 4 bases unmatched. CDR3 region: CSVPGQGKQFF. The CDR3 nucleotides are TGCAGCGTACCGGGACAGGGGAAGCAGTTCTTC.

V usage is TRBV12-3 or TRBV12-4 and J usage is TRBJ2-5, with 12 positions matching TRBD2. The ends lost 6 bases at V and 2 bases at J; junction bases unmatched: 10. The CDR3 consists of 17 residues. The CDR3: CASSPHGTSGPQETQYF. The CDR3 nucleotides are TGTGCCAGCAGCCCCCATGGGACTAGCGGGCCTCAAGAGACCCAGTACTTC.

This clonotype occurred a few times. The CDR3 DNA follows: TGTGCCAGCAGCTACAGGGCCGATACCTACGAGCAGTACTTC. It codes for CASSYRADTYEQYF. The chain links TRBV6-2 or TRBV6-3 to TRBJ2-7; TRBD1 might be the D (6 bases). The CDR3 length is 14 residues. Germline CDR1 is MNHEY and CDR2 is SVGEGT. V lost 6 bases to trimming and J lost 2 bases, with 14 bases between them.

The V and J genes are TRBV19 and TRBJ1-5; TRBD1 matches 9 bases. The CDR3 length is 15 residues. Germline-derived CDR1 and CDR2 are LNHDA and SQIVND (reference sequence). V was pared by 5 bases and J by 5 bases, with 7 bases of the junction left unmatched. The CDR3 DNA is TGTGCCAGTAGTCCCCGACAGGGGGACGATCAGCCCCAGCATTTT. This translates into CASSPRQGDDQPQHF.

This clonotype was observed at least ten times. V gene TRBV20-1 combines with J gene TRBJ1-6; D may be TRBD1 (5 bases). CDR1 DFQATT and CDR2 SNEGSKA come from the germline V gene (reference sequence). Trimming removed 4 bases from V and 9 bases from J, with 19 bases in between. The CDR3 consists of 15 residues. The CDR3 DNA follows: TGCAGTGCTACCGACAGTTCTCGCGACAGTTCACCCCTCCACTTT. Translation gives CSATDSSRDSSPLHF.

There are many counts of this clonotype. The V call is TRBV28, the J call TRBJ2-3; 7 nucleotides align to TRBD2. This CDR3 has 15 residues. Germline trimming cut 2 bases from V and 2 bases from J; bases unmatched to any gene: 4. Germline V gene sequence: CDR1 MDHEN, CDR2 SYDVKM. Here the CDR3 DNA reads TGTGCCAGCAGTTTACTAGCGGAATCCACAGATACGCAGTATTTT. Translated: CASSLLAESTDTQYF.

This clonotype was observed at least ten times. The chain employs TRBV28 and TRBJ1-5, with TRBD1 matching over 9 bases. V was clipped by 5 bases and J by 3 bases; unmatched bases: 5. The CDR3 runs 15 residues. Germline CDR1 and CDR2: MDHEN and SYDVKM. The CDR3 loop is CASSQQGADNQPQHF. CDR3 in DNA: TGTGCCAGCAGTCAACAGGGGGCGGACAATCAGCCCCAGCATTTT.

This clonotype has a handful of counts. The gene calls are TRBV9 and TRBJ2-7, with no clear D. This CDR3 has 14 residues. The V end was cut by 0 bases, the J end by 6 bases, with 13 bases between. Germline CDR1 reads SGDLS; CDR2 reads YYNGEE. CDR3 protein: CASSVGAISLEQYF. The CDR3 nucleotides are TGTGCCAGCAGCGTAGGGGCAATATCCCTCGAGCAGTACTTC.

This clonotype was counted many times. V usage is TRBV27 and J usage is TRBJ2-1; TRBD2 aligns across 10 bases. Per germline, CDR1 MNHEY and CDR2 SMNVEV (reference sequence). The CDR3 totals 16 residues. J gave up 5 bases and V 6 bases, and 10 bases lay outside the gene matches. CDR3 sequence reads: CASRIERGGGHNEQFF. CDR3 sequence (DNA): TGTGCCAGCAGGATCGAGCGGGGGGGGGGCCACAATGAGCAGTTCTTC.

This clonotype has ten or more counts. The chain combines TRBV15 with TRBJ2-3; TRBD2 matches at 7 bases. The germline CDR1 and CDR2 sequences are LNHNV and YYDKDF (reference sequence). V was clipped by 5 bases and J by 0 bases; unmatched bases: 11. CDR3 size: 17 residues. In DNA, the CDR3 is TGTGCCACCAGCGGATCCCTGGGAGGGACTAGCACAGATACGCAGTATTTT. Translation: CATSGSLGGTSTDTQYF.

Many counts were recorded for this clonotype. The chain recombines TRBV7-8 with TRBJ2-3; TRBD2 agrees at 7 bases. Germline V lookup: CDR1 SGHVS, CDR2 FQNEAQ. This CDR3 is built from 16 residues. After removal of 0 bases from V and 2 bases from J, the junction contained 5 bases not matched to a gene. CDR3 nucleotide sequence: TGTGCCAGCAGCTTAGCATGGGAGGGTTTCACAGATACGCAGTATTTT. Amino acids: CASSLAWEGFTDTQYF.

Remarks on this clonotype: Germline and junction disagree at one end, which may indicate a read error. The chain uses TRBV20-1 and TRBJ2-2, with D possibly being TRBD2 (5 bases). CDR3 length: 13 amino acids. Germline V lookup: CDR1 DFQATT, CDR2 SNEGSKA (reference sequence). This CDR3 is CSARGEGLGELFF. The DNA of the CDR3 is TGCAGTGCCAGAGGCGAGGGTCTGGGGGAGCTGTTTTTT.

This clonotype was seen a handful of times. The chain employs TRBV5-1 and TRBJ2-3; 11 bases map to TRBD2. V lost 5 bases and J lost 3; bases outside the gene matches: 11. The CDR3 sequence is 17 residues long. Germline CDR1 and CDR2: SGHRS and YFSETQ. In DNA form, the CDR3 reads TGCGCCAGCAGTCCCACCTCTAGCGGGAGGAGGACAGATACGCAGTATTTT. Protein sequence: CASSPTSSGRRTDTQYF.

This clonotype was detected only a few times. J is TRBJ2-2 and V is TRBV29-1; D is ambiguous. The V gene's germline CDR1 is SQVTM and CDR2 ANQGSEA. V lost 8 bases to trimming and J lost 2 bases, with 12 bases between them. The CDR3 runs to 13 residues. The CDR3 loop is CSYITLNTGELFF. The CDR3 DNA reads TGCAGCTATATTACACTTAACACCGGGGAGCTGTTTTTT.

This clonotype was observed many times. This chain connects TRBV12-3 or TRBV12-4 to TRBJ2-7; no definite D call. This CDR3 has 16 residues. Trimming took 1 base from V and 2 from J, leaving 15 bases between them. This CDR3 is CASSLEGSGTTYEQYF. The CDR3 DNA reads as TGTGCCAGCAGTTTAGAAGGTTCGGGCACAACCTACGAGCAGTACTTC.

This clonotype was counted many times. V and J are TRBV6-1 and TRBJ2-7; D tentatively fits TRBD1 or TRBD2 (6 bases each). V gave up 6 bases and J gave up 3 bases, with 15 bases separating them. The germline gives CDR1 MNHNS, CDR2 SASEGT. CDR3 size: 14 residues. Here the CDR3 reads CASREGGQLYEQYF. CDR3 coding DNA: TGTGCCAGCAGAGAGGGGGGCCAACTCTACGAGCAGTACTTC.